What follows is one TCR beta chain and its context. The antigen remains undetermined. This sample is part of a study of cytomegalovirus exposure and HLA in healthy donors. Overall study findings and caveats: Common viral pathogens (according to a later analysis) appeared linked to several of the most significant clusters.

The PCR employed 60 Vbeta primers together with 13 Jbeta primers. Clones were sequenced by immunoSEQ multiplex PCR, and TCRdb holds only the in-frame ones, with some missing. Of 100,000 to 120,000 clones listed, about 80% are singletons. The V and J ends lost 9 bases and 0 bases respectively, with 23 bases between them. The germline V gene has CDR1 LNHDA and CDR2 SQIVND (reference sequence). The CDR3 length is 17 residues. The receptor was derived from a woman aged 60 to 75 in good health and CMV-seropositive. Sequencing was performed on PBMCs. This chain joins TRBV19 and TRBJ1-1, with a weak D call TRBD1 (6 bases). The CDR3 here is CASSPRDKDPMNTEAFF. The CDR3 DNA sequence: TGTGCCAGCTCCCCCCGGGACAAAGATCCTATGAACACTGAAGCTTTCTTT.